Listed below are T cell receptor beta chains from one sample, sequenced in a study of OX40 agonist ivuxolimab in advanced cancers. TCRdb's copy holds only in-frame clones and misses some; the assay was immunoSEQ multiplex PCR. The table records 60,000 to 75,000 clones, roughly nine tenths of them present only once. The sample was CD4+ or CD8+ T cells sorted from blood, taken in a trial of the OX40 agonist ivuxolimab. These receptors were collected from an adult with an advanced solid tumor such as melanoma, head and neck, liver or kidney cancer. Both conserved end residues are part of each CDR3. The D gene is left open where the match is weak. Rows give clone size only sometimes, using once, few, many, or a class for an expanded clone.

CASSLGAQQGGTEAFF | TGCGCCAGCAGCTTGGGGGCCCAACAGGGTGGCACTGAAGCTTTCTTT | . | TRBV5-1 | . | TRBJ1-1
CASSQGAGDTQYF | TGTGCCAGCAGCCAGGGGGCGGGTGATACGCAGTATTTT | . | TRBV7-9 | TRBD1 | TRBJ2-3
CASSEPGQGNSPLHF | TGTGCCAGCAGTGAACCGGGACAGGGGAATTCACCCCTCCACTTT | . | TRBV6-1 | TRBD1 | TRBJ1-6
CSAPVGLAGETQYF | TGCAGCGCCCCGGTCGGACTAGCGGGAGAGACCCAGTACTTC | . | TRBV29-1 | TRBD2 | TRBJ2-5
CASSPPLDRGNNEQFF | TGTGCCAGCTCACCACCGTTGGACAGGGGTAACAATGAGCAGTTCTTC | . | TRBV18 | TRBD1 | TRBJ2-1
CASSPRDPSWEQFF | TGCGCCAGCAGCCCCCGGGACCCTTCTTGGGAGCAGTTCTTC | once | TRBV5-1 | . | TRBJ2-1
CATSRGLAGRVGELFF | TGTGCCACCAGCCGGGGACTAGCGGGAAGGGTCGGGGAGCTGTTTTTT | . | TRBV15 | TRBD2 | TRBJ2-2
CASSVYNEQFF | TGTGCCAGTAGTGTTTACAATGAGCAGTTCTTC | . | TRBV19 | . | TRBJ2-1
CASSLQGLYYGYTF | TGTGCCAGTAGTTTACAGGGGCTATACTATGGCTACACCTTC | . | TRBV19 | TRBD1 | TRBJ1-2
CSVEDAITGELFF | TGCAGCGTTGAAGATGCTATAACCGGGGAGCTGTTTTTT | . | TRBV29-1 | . | TRBJ2-2
CASSPQGALTGELFF | TGTGCCAGTAGTCCACAGGGGGCGCTCACCGGGGAGCTGTTTTTT | . | TRBV19 | TRBD1 | TRBJ2-2
CASSVGGGFMNTEAFF | TGTGCCAGCAGCGTAGGGGGCGGATTCATGAACACTGAAGCTTTCTTT | . | TRBV9 | . | TRBJ1-1
CASSSQGLAGSNEQFF | TGTGCCAGCAGCTCACAGGGACTAGCGGGATCTAATGAGCAGTTCTTC | . | TRBV9 | TRBD2 | TRBJ2-1
CASSQERGSENSPLHF | TGTGCCAGCAGCCAAGAAAGGGGTTCGGAGAATTCACCCCTCCACTTT | . | TRBV4-2 | . | TRBJ1-6
CASSDDRGGSYNSPLHF | TGTGCCAGCAGCGACGACAGGGGAGGCTCCTATAATTCACCCCTCCACTTT | . | TRBV5-5 | TRBD1 | TRBJ1-6
CAILAGERGEQFF | TGTGCCATACTAGCGGGGGAAAGGGGTGAGCAGTTCTTC | . | TRBV2 | TRBD2 | TRBJ2-1
CANSLGTTYNEQFF | TGTGCCAACAGTTTAGGGACAACCTACAATGAGCAGTTCTTC | . | TRBV27 | . | TRBJ2-1
CASSPIAGADYEQYF | TGTGCCAGCAGCCCTATAGCGGGAGCGGACTACGAGCAGTACTTC | . | TRBV2 | TRBD2 | TRBJ2-7
CASSLGPPTSYEQYF | TGTGCCAGCAGCTTAGGTCCTCCCACCTCCTACGAGCAGTACTTC | . | TRBV11-2 | . | TRBJ2-7
CASSPSGTGFLGYTF | TGTGCCAGCAGCCCCTCCGGGACAGGGTTTCTGGGCTACACCTTC | . | TRBV7-2 | TRBD1 | TRBJ1-2
CASSLAVRSEEQYF | TGTGCCAGCAGCTTAGCGGTCAGGTCGGAAGAGCAGTACTTC | . | TRBV7-8 | . | TRBJ2-7
CASSLLPAGLSGNEQFF | TGTGCCAGCAGTTTACTTCCTGCAGGGCTATCGGGCAATGAGCAGTTCTTC | . | TRBV27 | . | TRBJ2-1
CAISESGGSSETQYF | TGTGCCATCAGTGAGTCGGGTGGATCCTCGGAGACCCAGTACTTC | . | TRBV10-3 | . | TRBJ2-5
CASSEWPGAYGYTF | TGTGCCAGCAGTGAATGGCCAGGGGCCTATGGCTACACCTTC | . | TRBV25-1 | . | TRBJ1-2
CAWSVKVLNYGYTF | TGTGCCTGGAGTGTCAAGGTGCTAAACTATGGCTACACCTTC | few | TRBV30 | . | TRBJ1-2
CASSLEGGYTEAFF | TGCGCCAGCAGCTTGGAGGGGGGTTACACTGAAGCTTTCTTT | . | TRBV5-1 | . | TRBJ1-1
CASSIQGGLAGELFF | TGTGCCAGCAGCATACAGGGAGGGTTGGCCGGGGAGCTGTTTTTT | . | TRBV7-6 | . | TRBJ2-2
CASSDSSGVNTGELFF | TGCGCCAGCAGTGATTCTAGCGGGGTGAACACCGGGGAGCTGTTTTTT | once | TRBV10-1 | TRBD2 | TRBJ2-2
CASSPGQGSYTF | TGTGCCAGCAGTCCCGGACAGGGTAGCTACACCTTC | . | TRBV6-5 | TRBD1 | TRBJ1-2
CASSLGHHPRETQYF | TGTGCCAGCAGCTTGGGACACCACCCTAGGGAGACCCAGTACTTC | once | TRBV7-6 | . | TRBJ2-5
CASSLGGNDVNYGYTF | TGTGCCAGCAGCTTAGGCGGCAATGACGTTAACTATGGCTACACCTTC | . | TRBV11-2 | . | TRBJ1-2
CANFSAGGPYEQYF | TGCGCCAACTTCTCGGCGGGAGGGCCTTACGAGCAGTACTTC | . | TRBV10-1 | TRBD2 | TRBJ2-7
CASSPNYEQYF | TGTGCCAGCTCCCCGAACTACGAGCAGTACTTC | . | TRBV18 | . | TRBJ2-7
CASSFSGRAKNIQYF | TGTGCCAGCAGCTTTAGCGGGAGAGCCAAAAACATTCAGTACTTC | . | TRBV7-9 | TRBD2 | TRBJ2-4
CASSPALAPQETQYF | TGTGCCAGCTCACCCGCTCTAGCGCCACAAGAGACCCAGTACTTC | . | TRBV18 | . | TRBJ2-5
CASSSPRETEDTYEQYF | TGTGCCAGCAGTTCCCCCCGGGAGACCGAGGATACCTACGAGCAGTACTTC | . | TRBV28 | . | TRBJ2-7
CASSKRLTGGKAFF | TGTGCCAGCAGCAAAAGGCTGACAGGGGGCAAAGCTTTCTTT | once | TRBV21-1 | . | TRBJ1-1
CASETGNYGYTF | TGTGCCAGCGAGACAGGGAACTATGGCTACACCTTC | . | TRBV7-9 | TRBD1 | TRBJ1-2
CASSYWASKTYEQYF | TGTGCCAGCAGTTACTGGGCCTCAAAAACCTACGAGCAGTACTTC | . | TRBV6-5 | . | TRBJ2-7
CASSFVLLAKNIQYF | TGTGCTAGCAGCTTTGTATTGCTAGCCAAAAACATTCAGTACTTC | . | TRBV7-7 | . | TRBJ2-4
CASSLVGNEQFF | TGTGCCAGCAGTTTGGTGGGGAATGAGCAGTTCTTC | . | TRBV27 | . | TRBJ2-1